Shown below are 27 T cell receptor beta chains from a single sample sequenced in a study of T cells in tumors after PD-1 blockade. The table came from immunoSEQ multiplex PCR; TCRdb's copy has only in-frame clones and leaves some out. The table shows tens of thousands of clones, with less than 85% occurring only once. Material: PBMCs, obtained after anti-PD-1 treatment. The receptors were gathered from a human donor with basal cell carcinoma.

The chain employs TRBV15 and TRBJ1-2; tentatively, D is TRBD1 (5 bases). Germline CDR1 and CDR2: LNHNV and YYDKDF (reference sequence). This CDR3 comprises 15 residues. Trimming removed 0 bases from V and 5 bases from J, with 13 bases in between. CDR3 protein: CATSRDLGGRYGYTF. CDR3 in DNA: TGTGCCACCAGCAGAGATCTGGGGGGACGATATGGCTACACCTTC.

The V call is TRBV6-1, the J call TRBJ2-4, with D possibly being TRBD1 (6 bases). Looked up from germline, CDR1 is MNHNS and CDR2 is SASEGT. The CDR3 contains 16 residues. V lost 1 base to trimming and J lost 3 bases, with 13 bases between them. The CDR3 nucleotides are TGTGCCAGCAGTGAAGAGGATGGGGGCGGCAAAAACATTCAGTACTTC. This encodes CASSEEDGGGKNIQYF.

CDR3 residues: CASSLAANYGYTF. In nucleotides, the CDR3 is TGTGCCAGCAGCTTGGCAGCTAACTATGGCTACACCTTC. This chain joins TRBV5-6 and TRBJ1-2; no reliable D call. CDR1 is SGHDT and CDR2 is YYEEEE in the germline V gene. This CDR3 spans 13 amino acids. The germline V and J ends were trimmed by 0 bases and 0 bases, with 3 bases remaining between them.

The rearrangement uses TRBV7-8 and TRBJ1-6; 9 bases map to TRBD1. Germline values: CDR1 SGHVS, CDR2 FQNEAQ. Trimming removed 3 bases from V and 9 bases from J; junction bases left unmatched: 6. This CDR3 spans 15 amino acids. CDR3 protein: CASSLSGDRASPLHF. The DNA for the CDR3 is TGTGCCAGCAGCTTGTCGGGGGACAGGGCTTCACCCCTCCACTTT.

V gene TRBV30 combines with J gene TRBJ2-2, with TRBD2 matching 9 bases. Germline assignment: CDR1 GTSNPN and CDR2 SVGIG (reference sequence). J was trimmed by 3 bases and V by 1 base; bases with no gene match: 6. This CDR3 region has 16 residues. CDR3 DNA: TGTGCCTGGAGTGGTCGTGAGCGGGGGGACACCGGGGAGCTGTTTTTT. Translated: CAWSGRERGDTGELFF.

This clone was counted at least ten times. The J gene is TRBJ1-2, the V gene TRBV6-1, with TRBD1 as a possible D gene (5 bases). Germline-derived CDR1 and CDR2 are MNHNS and SASEGT. Trimming removed 3 bases from V and 13 bases from J, with 21 bases in between. This CDR3 is built from 14 residues. The DNA for the CDR3 is TGTGCCAGCAGTGAGGGTAGTGGAGGAGGGGCCGTCACCTTC. This sequence encodes CASSEGSGGGAVTF.

The chain uses TRBV7-6 and TRBJ2-7, with 10 bases matching TRBD2. The CDR3 loop spans 15 amino acids. The junction had 3 bases not matched to a gene; V was cut back by 1 base and J by 3 bases. Germline CDR1 SGHVS, CDR2 FNYEAQ. The CDR3 region has the DNA TGTGCCAGCAGCTTAGATTCTAGCGGGGGCTACGAGCAGTACTTC. Translation: CASSLDSSGGYEQYF.

V usage is TRBV5-1 and J usage is TRBJ2-5; the match to TRBD1 covers 9 bases. The CDR3 totals 13 residues. The germline V gene encodes CDR1 SGHRS and CDR2 YFSETQ. Germline trimming cut 3 bases from V and 5 bases from J; bases unmatched to any gene: 2. DNA of the CDR3: TGCGCCAGCAGCTGGACAGGGGCGGAGACCCAGTACTTC. Translating it yields CASSWTGAETQYF.

The genes are TRBV6-5 and TRBJ2-7; D not certain. The CDR3 sequence is 13 residues long. Germline CDR1 is MNHEY and CDR2 is SVGAGI. V was cut by 6 bases and J by 3 bases, with 12 bases left in between. The CDR3 DNA follows: TGTGCCAGCAGGACCCCCCACAGCTACGAGCAGTACTTC. Translating it yields CASRTPHSYEQYF.

The chain couples TRBV2 to TRBJ1-2; 7 nucleotides agree with TRBD1. Germline V gene sequence: CDR1 SNHLY, CDR2 FYNNEI. The CDR3 loop spans 14 amino acids. J lost 4 bases, V lost 7 bases, and 9 bases had no gene match. The CDR3 here is CASIRPDRAYGYTF. The CDR3 bases are TGTGCCAGCATACGCCCTGACAGGGCCTATGGCTACACCTTC.

This sequence joins TRBV5-4 and TRBJ2-5, with TRBD1 as a possible D gene (6 bases). Deletions cut 0 bases from V and 1 base from J, with 7 bases between. Germline V gene sequence: CDR1 SGHNT, CDR2 YYREEE (reference sequence). The length of the CDR3 is 14 residues. The CDR3 reads CASSLGTAQETQYF. CDR3 coding DNA: TGTGCCAGCAGCTTGGGGACAGCCCAAGAGACCCAGTACTTC.

The rearrangement joins TRBV10-2 to TRBJ1-1; tentative D call: TRBD1 (6 bases). The CDR3 loop spans 14 amino acids. The germline V and J ends were trimmed by 2 bases and 8 bases, with 15 bases remaining between them. Germline V gives CDR1 WSHSY, CDR2 SAAADI. Here the CDR3 DNA reads TGCGCCAGCAGTGAGAATCCCGGACAGAGGGAAGCTTTCTTT. Translating gives CASSENPGQREAFF.

V gene TRBV6-5 combines with J gene TRBJ1-6; TRBD1 aligns across 9 bases. Losses at the gene ends were 4 bases for V and 8 bases for J; bases not matched to a gene: 6. Germline CDR1 is MNHEY and CDR2 is SVGAGI. There are 15 residues in the CDR3. The CDR3 bases are TGTGCCAGCAGTTCCCTGACAGGGGGAGATTCACCCCTCCACTTT. Amino acids: CASSSLTGGDSPLHF.

This rearrangement joins TRBV19 to TRBJ2-5; a weak D match, TRBD2 (5 bases). Germline V gives CDR1 LNHDA, CDR2 SQIVND (reference sequence). The CDR3 sequence is 15 residues long. V lost 4 bases, J lost 2 bases, and 14 bases lay in between. The CDR3 DNA reads TGTGCCAGTAGTACGGGCCTAGCCTTTCAAGAGACCCAGTACTTC. Amino acid sequence: CASSTGLAFQETQYF.

This clone was observed a few times. The chain is built from TRBV19 and TRBJ2-2, with TRBD1 as a possible D gene (6 bases). Trimming removed 5 bases at V and 2 bases at J, with 9 bases between. Germline CDR1 and CDR2: LNHDA and SQIVND (reference sequence). The CDR3 has 14 residues. CDR3 sequence reads: CASSWGQNTGELFF. DNA for the CDR3: TGTGCCAGTAGTTGGGGACAAAACACCGGGGAGCTGTTTTTT.

This clone turned up a few times. The chain joins TRBV7-2 to TRBJ1-6, with D hard to call. V was pared by 1 base and J by 6 bases, with 7 bases between. The length of the CDR3 is 14 residues. Germline V CDR1 and CDR2: SGHTA, FQGNSA. The CDR3 reads CASSLGGVNSPLHF. The CDR3 region has the DNA TGTGCCAGCAGCTTAGGAGGTGTTAATTCACCCCTCCACTTT.

The rearrangement links TRBV3-1 (or the pseudogene TRBV3-2) to TRBJ2-2, with 12 nucleotides matching TRBD2. The CDR3 has 18 amino acids. Germline CDR1 and CDR2: LGHDT and YNNKEL (reference sequence). Trimming took 0 bases from V and 3 from J; bases not matched to a gene: 5. The CDR3: CASSQDSTSGGHTGELFF. In nucleotides, the CDR3 is TGTGCCAGCAGCCAAGATAGCACTAGCGGGGGGCACACCGGGGAGCTGTTTTTT.

This clone came up a few times. The J gene is TRBJ2-3, the V gene TRBV5-1; 14 bases map to TRBD2. With V trimmed by 4 bases and J by 6 bases, 10 bases remained unmatched. CDR1 is SGHRS and CDR2 is YFSETQ in the germline V gene. This CDR3 has 17 amino acids. Here the CDR3 reads CASSPLGTSGGGDTQYF. CDR3 in DNA: TGCGCCAGCAGCCCCCTTGGGACTAGCGGGGGAGGGGATACGCAGTATTTT.

V usage is TRBV2 and J usage is TRBJ2-5, with 7 bases identical to TRBD2. V trimming: 2 bases; J trimming: 5 bases; junction bases outside the gene matches: 11. The CDR3 has 16 amino acids. Germline assignment: CDR1 SNHLY and CDR2 FYNNEI. The CDR3 region is CASSEQWRGRTETQYF. DNA of the CDR3: TGTGCCAGCAGTGAACAGTGGCGGGGGAGGACGGAGACCCAGTACTTC. The whole variable domain, remainder taken from reference TRBV2 and TRBJ2-5, is EPEVTQTPSHQVTQMGQEVILRCVPISNHLYFYWYRQILGQKVEFLVSFYNNEISEKSEIFDDQFSVERPDGSNFTLKIRSTKLEDSAMYFCASSEQWRGRTETQYFGPGTRLLVL.

The chain employs TRBV12-2 and TRBJ1-5; TRBD1 is the table's D call, not checked against the DNA. TRBV12-2 is described as a pseudogene. CDR3 length equals 19 residues. The CDR3 is CASRLKRQGALYSNQPQHF. The CDR3 DNA sequence: TGTGCAAGTCGCTTAAAACGGCAGGGGGCCTTGTATAGCAATCAGCCCCAGCATTTT.

Concerning this clone: The junction differs from germline at one of its ends, possibly a read error. V gene TRBV7-9 combines with J gene TRBJ1-6, with D possibly TRBD1 on 6 matching bases. The CDR3 sequence is 14 residues long. Germline values: CDR1 SEHNR, CDR2 FQNEAQ (reference sequence). The CDR3 reads CASSSTGYSSPLHF. The CDR3 nucleotides are TGTGCCAGCAGCTCCACAGGGTATAGTTCACCCCTCCACTTT.

The V gene is TRBV27, the J gene TRBJ1-1; D uncertain. The V gene's germline CDR1 is MNHEY and CDR2 SMNVEV (reference sequence). The ends were cut back, 6 bases at V and 5 bases at J, with 16 bases in the middle. This CDR3 contains 14 residues. CDR3 in DNA: TGTGCCAGCAGAGAGCCTTCCGAGGGAACTGAAGCTTTCTTT. Translation gives CASREPSEGTEAFF.

The V and J genes are TRBV25-1 and TRBJ2-7; no clear D gene. Germline V lookup: CDR1 MGHDK, CDR2 SYGVNS. The CDR3 has 12 amino acids. The ends were cut back, 2 bases at V and 6 bases at J, with 8 bases in the middle. CDR3 nucleotides: TGTGCCAGCAGTGAACACGGCTTCGAGCAGTACTTC. It codes for CASSEHGFEQYF.

The chain uses TRBV5-4 and TRBJ2-2; 13 bases agree with TRBD2. CDR1 is SGHNT and CDR2 is YYREEE in the germline V gene (reference sequence). Trimming removed 3 bases from V and 9 bases from J; junction bases left unmatched: 5. The CDR3 extends over 15 amino acids. CDR3 nucleotide sequence: TGTGCCAGCAGCTCTACTAGCGGGGGGGGCTGGGAGCTGTTTTTT. This encodes CASSSTSGGGWELFF. The variable domain in full, completed from reference TRBV5-4 and TRBJ2-2, reads ETGVTQSPTHLIKTRGQQVTLRCSSQSGHNTVSWYQQALGQGPQFIFQYYREEENGRGNFPPRFSGLQFPNYSSELNVNALELDDSALYLCASSSTSGGGWELFFGEGSRLTVL.

This chain connects TRBV29-1 to TRBJ1-1, with unresolved D. CDR1 and CDR2 (germline): SQVTM, ANQGSEA. The CDR3 loop spans 15 amino acids. CDR3 in DNA: TGCAGTGCCCTTCCCCATCTACAGAGAGACACTGAAGCTTTCTTT. Encoded protein: CSALPHLQRDTEAFF.

V gene TRBV7-2 combines with J gene TRBJ2-1; 11 bases are shared with TRBD2. The V segment lost 5 bases and the J segment 5 bases; nucleotides outside the gene matches: 5. This CDR3 comprises 15 residues. CDR1 is SGHTA and CDR2 is FQGNSA in the germline V gene. The CDR3 DNA is TGTGCCAGCAGCCTGAGACTAGCGGGGCACAATGAGCAGTTCTTC. Translated, it gives CASSLRLAGHNEQFF.

The J gene is TRBJ1-3, the V gene TRBV5-1, with D uncertain. This CDR3 is built from 15 residues. With 2 bases removed from V and 2 bases from J, the gap between germline ends came to 11 bases. Germline CDR1 and CDR2: SGHRS and YFSETQ. The CDR3 nucleotides are TGCGCCAGCAGCTTTAAGGGTGACGCTGGAAACACCATATATTTT. The encoded protein is CASSFKGDAGNTIYF.